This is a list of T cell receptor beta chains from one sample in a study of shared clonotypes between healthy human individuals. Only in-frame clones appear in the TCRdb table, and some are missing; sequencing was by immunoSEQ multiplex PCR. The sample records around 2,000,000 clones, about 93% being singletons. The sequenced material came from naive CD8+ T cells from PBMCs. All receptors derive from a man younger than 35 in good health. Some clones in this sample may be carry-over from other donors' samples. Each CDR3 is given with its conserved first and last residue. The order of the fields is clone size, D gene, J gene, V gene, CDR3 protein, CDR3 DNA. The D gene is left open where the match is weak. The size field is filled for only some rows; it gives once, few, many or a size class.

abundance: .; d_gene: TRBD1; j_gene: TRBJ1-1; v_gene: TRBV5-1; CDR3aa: CASSLGQGAYTEAFF; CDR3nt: TGCGCCAGCAGCTTGGGCCAGGGGGCGTACACTGAAGCTTTCTTT
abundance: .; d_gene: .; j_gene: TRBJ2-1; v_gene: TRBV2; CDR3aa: CASSGLSSYNEQFF; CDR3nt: TGTGCCAGCAGTGGATTGAGCTCCTACAATGAGCAGTTCTTC
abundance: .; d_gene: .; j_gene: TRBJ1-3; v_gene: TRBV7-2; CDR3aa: CASSQTRGTTSGNTIYF; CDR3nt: TGTGCCAGCAGCCAAACGCGGGGGACAACCTCTGGAAACACCATATATTTT
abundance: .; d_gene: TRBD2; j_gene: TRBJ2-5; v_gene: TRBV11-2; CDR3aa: CASVGRREGQETQYF; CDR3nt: TGTGCCAGTGTCGGTCGGCGGGAGGGCCAAGAGACCCAGTACTTC
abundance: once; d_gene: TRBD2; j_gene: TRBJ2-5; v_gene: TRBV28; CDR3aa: CASRLRLAAETQYF; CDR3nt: TGTGCCAGTCGTTTACGGCTAGCGGCAGAGACCCAGTACTTC
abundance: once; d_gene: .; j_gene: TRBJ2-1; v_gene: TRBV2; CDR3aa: CASSDPRVWDEQFF; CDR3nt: TGTGCCAGCAGTGACCCCAGGGTTTGGGATGAGCAGTTCTTC
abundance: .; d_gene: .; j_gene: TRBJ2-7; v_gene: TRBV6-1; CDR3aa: CASSEGGSSYEQYF; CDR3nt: TGTGCCAGCAGTGAAGGTGGCAGCTCCTACGAGCAGTACTTC
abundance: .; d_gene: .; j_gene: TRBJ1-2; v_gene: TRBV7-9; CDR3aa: CASSLGHLEWWTF; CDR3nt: TGTGCCAGCAGCTTAGGACACCTAGAATGGTGGACCTTC
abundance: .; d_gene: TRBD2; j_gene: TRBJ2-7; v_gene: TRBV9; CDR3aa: CASSVGAGGYEQYF; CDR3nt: TGTGCCAGCAGCGTTGGAGCGGGAGGCTACGAGCAGTACTTC
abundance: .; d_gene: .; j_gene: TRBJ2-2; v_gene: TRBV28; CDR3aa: CASSLSGLLNTGELFF; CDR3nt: TGTGCCAGCAGCCTCTCTGGACTCCTGAACACCGGGGAGCTGTTTTTT
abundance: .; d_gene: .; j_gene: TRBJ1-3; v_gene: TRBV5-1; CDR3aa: CASSLDRFSGNTIYF; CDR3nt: TGCGCCAGCAGCTTGGATAGGTTTTCTGGAAACACCATATATTTT
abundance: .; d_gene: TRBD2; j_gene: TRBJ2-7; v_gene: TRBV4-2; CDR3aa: CASSQEALAGGLDQYF; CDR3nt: TGTGCCAGCAGCCAAGAAGCTCTAGCGGGAGGCCTAGACCAGTACTTC